Reported below is one TCR beta chain. Within the sample, other DNA sequences also encode this same CDR3. These data come from a study of blood T cell repertoires in COVID-19. On the study more broadly: In each case, the material was cDNA or gDNA derived from T cells, B-cell-depleted T cells, or PBMCs.

The data were produced by immunoSEQ multiplex PCR, yet TCRdb's version contains in-frame clones alone and is incomplete. This table holds just under 150,000 clones, about nine tenths found once. The CDR3 totals 13 residues. The ends were cut back, 2 bases at V and 1 base at J, with 5 bases in the middle. Germline CDR1 is SEHNR and CDR2 is FQNEAQ (reference sequence). This TCR came from a woman aged 50 to 65 with acute or convalescent COVID-19. What was sequenced was peripheral blood. This chain joins TRBV7-9 and TRBJ1-1; D remains ambiguous. DNA for the CDR3: TGTGCCAGCAGCTTAACGGGGAACACTGAAGCTTTCTTT. It yields the protein CASSLTGNTEAFF.